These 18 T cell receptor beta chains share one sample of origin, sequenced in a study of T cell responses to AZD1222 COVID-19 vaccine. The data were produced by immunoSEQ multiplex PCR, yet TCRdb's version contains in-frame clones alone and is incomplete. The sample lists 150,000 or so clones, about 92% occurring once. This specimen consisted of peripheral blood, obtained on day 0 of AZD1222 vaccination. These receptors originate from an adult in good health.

The DNA of the CDR3 is TGTGCCAGCTCACCACTCACAGGGACCGGGGAGCTGTTTTTT. The encoded protein is CASSPLTGTGELFF. The chain carries TRBV18 and TRBJ2-2; D is perhaps TRBD1 (6 bases). CDR3 length: 14 residues. V was cut by 1 base and J by 5 bases, with 8 bases left in between. CDR1 and CDR2 (germline): KGHSH, LQKENI.

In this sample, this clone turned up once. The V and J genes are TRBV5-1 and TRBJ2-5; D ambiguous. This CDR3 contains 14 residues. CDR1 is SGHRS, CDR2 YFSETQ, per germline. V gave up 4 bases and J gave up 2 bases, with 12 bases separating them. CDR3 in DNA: TGCGCCAGCAGCCTCTACGGGCATCAAGAGACCCAGTACTTC. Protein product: CASSLYGHQETQYF.

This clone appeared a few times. The CDR3 reads CSVEVSLNTEAFF. The DNA for the CDR3 is TGCAGCGTGGAGGTCTCTTTGAACACTGAAGCTTTCTTT. This chain uses TRBV29-1 with TRBJ1-1; D call uncertain. The V end lost 6 bases, the J end lost 0 bases, and 11 bases lay between the germline ends. The CDR3 covers 13 residues. The germline V gene encodes CDR1 SQVTM and CDR2 ANQGSEA.

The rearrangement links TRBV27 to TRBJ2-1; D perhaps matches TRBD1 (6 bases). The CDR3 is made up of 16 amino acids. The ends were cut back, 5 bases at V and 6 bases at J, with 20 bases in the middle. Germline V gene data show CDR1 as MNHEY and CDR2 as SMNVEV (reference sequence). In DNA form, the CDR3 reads TGTGCCAGCAGTCGCGTGGGTGGGGGCGGGCTCAATGAGCAGTTCTTC. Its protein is CASSRVGGGGLNEQFF.

The CDR3 spells CASSLLGLAGGHEQFF. CDR3 sequence (DNA): TGTGCCAGCAGTTTGCTCGGACTAGCGGGAGGACACGAGCAGTTCTTC. The chain joins TRBV27 to TRBJ2-1, with 14 bases matching TRBD2. This CDR3 comprises 16 residues. V lost 3 bases and J lost 10; bases outside the gene matches: 8. Germline V gene sequence: CDR1 MNHEY, CDR2 SMNVEV (reference sequence).

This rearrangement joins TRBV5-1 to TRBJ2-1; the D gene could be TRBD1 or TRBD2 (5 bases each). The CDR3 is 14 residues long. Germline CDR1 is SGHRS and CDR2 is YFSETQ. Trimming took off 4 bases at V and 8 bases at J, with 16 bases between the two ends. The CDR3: CASSPRGRTYEQFF. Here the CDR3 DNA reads TGCGCCAGCAGCCCCAGAGGGCGGACATATGAGCAGTTCTTC.

CDR3 in amino acids: CASSIEAQLNQPQHF. The CDR3 DNA is TGTGCCAGTAGTATAGAGGCACAGTTAAATCAGCCCCAGCATTTT. The V gene is TRBV19, the J gene TRBJ1-5; no clear D. V dropped 0 bases and J dropped 4 bases, with 10 bases sitting between them. Germline CDR1 LNHDA, CDR2 SQIVND (reference sequence). CDR3 length equals 15 residues.

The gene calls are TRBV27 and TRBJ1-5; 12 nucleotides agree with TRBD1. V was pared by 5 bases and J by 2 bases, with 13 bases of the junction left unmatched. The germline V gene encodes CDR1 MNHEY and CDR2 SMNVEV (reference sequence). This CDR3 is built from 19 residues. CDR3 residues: CASSPRGTGGILGNQPQHF. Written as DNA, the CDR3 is TGTGCCAGCAGTCCCCGGGGGACAGGGGGCATTTTAGGCAATCAGCCCCAGCATTTT.

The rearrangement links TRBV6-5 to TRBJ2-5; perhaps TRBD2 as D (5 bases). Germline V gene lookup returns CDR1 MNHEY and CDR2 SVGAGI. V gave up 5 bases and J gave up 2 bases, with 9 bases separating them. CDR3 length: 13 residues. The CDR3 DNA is TGTGCCAGCAGTCGAACGGGACAAGAGACCCAGTACTTC. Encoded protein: CASSRTGQETQYF.

The CDR3 bases are TGTGCCAGCAGCAGAGACCCGTCCAGATCCTACGAGCAGTACTTC. This encodes CASSRDPSRSYEQYF. The chain links TRBV7-2 to TRBJ2-7; D call uncertain. Germline-derived CDR1 and CDR2 are SGHTA and FQGNSA. Trimming pared 5 bases from V and 1 base from J, leaving 15 bases between. The CDR3 extends over 15 amino acids.

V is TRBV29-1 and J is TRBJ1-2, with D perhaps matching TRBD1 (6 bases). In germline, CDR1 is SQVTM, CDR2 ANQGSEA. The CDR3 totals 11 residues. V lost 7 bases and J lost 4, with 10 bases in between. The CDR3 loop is CSGDRTYGYTF. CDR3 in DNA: TGCAGCGGAGACAGGACCTATGGCTACACCTTC.

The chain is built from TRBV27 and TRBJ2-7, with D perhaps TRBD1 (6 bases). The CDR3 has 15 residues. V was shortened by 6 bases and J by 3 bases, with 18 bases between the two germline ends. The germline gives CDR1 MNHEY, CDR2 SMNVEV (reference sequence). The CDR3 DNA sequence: TGTGCCAGCAGCCCAGGGGCGAGCCCAGACTACGAGCAGTACTTC. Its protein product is CASSPGASPDYEQYF.

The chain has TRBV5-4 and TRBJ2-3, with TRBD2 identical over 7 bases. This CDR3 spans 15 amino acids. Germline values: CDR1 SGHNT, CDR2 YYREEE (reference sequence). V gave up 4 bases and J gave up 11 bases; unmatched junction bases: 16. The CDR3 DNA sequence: TGTGCCAGCAGCCCATTAGGCGGGAGACCCTTAGGGCAGTATTTT. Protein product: CASSPLGGRPLGQYF. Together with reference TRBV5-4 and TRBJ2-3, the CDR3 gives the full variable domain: ETGVTQSPTHLIKTRGQQVTLRCSSQSGHNTVSWYQQALGQGPQFIFQYYREEENGRGNFPPRFSGLQFPNYSSELNVNALELDDSALYLCASSPLGGRPLGQYFGPGTRLTVL.

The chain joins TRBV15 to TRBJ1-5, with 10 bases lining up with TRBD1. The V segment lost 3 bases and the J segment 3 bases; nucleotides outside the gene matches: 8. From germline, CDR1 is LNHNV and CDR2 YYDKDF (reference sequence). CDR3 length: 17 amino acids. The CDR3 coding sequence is TGTGCCACCAGCAGGGGACAGGGGACCAATTACAATCAGCCCCAGCATTTT. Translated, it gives CATSRGQGTNYNQPQHF.

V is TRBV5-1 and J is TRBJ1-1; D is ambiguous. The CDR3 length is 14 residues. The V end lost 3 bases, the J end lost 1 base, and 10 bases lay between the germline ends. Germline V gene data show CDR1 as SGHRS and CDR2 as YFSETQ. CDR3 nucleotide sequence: TGCGCCAGCAGCTCAAGGACCCCGAACACTGAAGCTTTCTTT. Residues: CASSSRTPNTEAFF.

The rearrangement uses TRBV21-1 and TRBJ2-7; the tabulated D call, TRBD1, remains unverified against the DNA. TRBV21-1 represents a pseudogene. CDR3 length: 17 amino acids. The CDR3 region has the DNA TGTGCCAGCAGCAAAGCGACTTTGAAAGGGGGCGGGTACGAGCAGTACTTC. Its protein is CASSKATLKGGGYEQYF.

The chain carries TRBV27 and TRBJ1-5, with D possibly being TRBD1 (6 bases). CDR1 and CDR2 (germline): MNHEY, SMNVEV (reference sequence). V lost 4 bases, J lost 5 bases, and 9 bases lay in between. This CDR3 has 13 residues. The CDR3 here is CASSWGGDQPQHF. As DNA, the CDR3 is TGTGCCAGCAGTTGGGGGGGCGATCAGCCCCAGCATTTT.

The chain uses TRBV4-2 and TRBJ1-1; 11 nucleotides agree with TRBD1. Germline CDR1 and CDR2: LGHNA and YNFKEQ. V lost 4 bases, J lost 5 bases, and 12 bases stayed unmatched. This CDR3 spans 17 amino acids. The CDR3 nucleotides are TGTGCCAGCAGCCCTCTAACGGACAGGGGGCCAGCTACTGAAGCTTTCTTT. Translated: CASSPLTDRGPATEAFF.